The clone carrying this TCR beta chain was observed a handful of times. The data derive from a study of T cells in Graves' hyperthyroidism and ophthalmopathy. RNA transcripts were the template for amplifying TCR beta CDR3 regions. TCR CDR3 underwent first-round RT-PCR with the HTBI primer set. A single record per CDR3 protein comes from TCRdb applying MiXCR to the multiplex PCR reads. The sample holds 500,000 or so distinct CDR3 sequences, about 16% seen once. The sample comprised blood. This TCR derives from a woman aged 30 to 39 with Graves' ophthalmopathy.

In nucleotides, the CDR3 is TGTGCCAGCGGGCCCTCAGGGATCTACGAGCAGTACTTC. It translates to CASGPSGIYEQYF. The rearrangement uses TRBV28 and TRBJ2-7; TRBD1 is a possible D gene (5 bases). The germline V gene encodes CDR1 MDHEN and CDR2 SYDVKM. The ends were cut back, 8 bases at V and 3 bases at J, with 14 bases in the middle. The CDR3 consists of 13 residues. The variable domain in full, with the rest retrieved from reference TRBV28 and TRBJ2-7, is DVKVTQSSRYLVKRTGEKVFLECVQDMDHENMFWYRQDPGLGLRLIYFSYDVKMKEKGDIPEGYSVSREKKERFSLILESASTNQTSMYLCASGPSGIYEQYFGPGTRLTVT.